This T cell receptor beta chain is drawn from a study of cytomegalovirus exposure and HLA in healthy donors. About the study: In an early release, HLA-typed donors contributed tens of millions of unique TCR sequences.

Study conclusions and caveats: Presence/absence analyses assumed roughly uniform sequencing depth across donors, which may not hold. The authors later linked a missense DCLRE1C variant to TCR beta V- and J-gene trimming. Confirmation was obtained in vitro that a few CMV-associated chains are specific for CMV antigens.

V shed 3 bases and J 7 bases; nucleotides not matched to a gene: 9. Germline CDR1 MGHRA, CDR2 YSYEKL. This CDR3 has 16 residues. This clone was seen only a few times. Its antigen is still unknown. Primers for the PCR totalled 60 Vbeta and 13 Jbeta. Assay: immunoSEQ multiplex PCR; the TCRdb copy retains only in-frame clones and omits some. The sample yields more than 140,000 clones, 64% seen once. The V call is TRBV4-1, the J call TRBJ1-5, with TRBD1 matching 10 bases. Sequencing was performed on PBMCs. The sequence was obtained from a woman aged 30 to 39 in good health and CMV-seropositive. The CDR3 reads CASSQRDRGSQQPQHF. CDR3 coding DNA: TGCGCCAGCAGCCAGCGGGACAGGGGAAGTCAGCAGCCCCAGCATTTT.